Each of the 19 T cell receptor beta chains below was sequenced from the same sample in a study of T cell repertoires in cytomegalovirus infection. A single record per CDR3 protein comes from TCRdb applying MiXCR to the reads. The sample shows 900,000 to 950,000 distinct CDR3 sequences, about a third of them seen only once. Antigens of these TCRs are unknown. Sequences were derived from cultured CD8+ T cells from PBMCs, sampled from culture after CMV antigen stimulation. All receptors come from a human donor in good health (CMV status not recorded). Some clones in this sample may be carry-over from other donors' samples.

There are a few counts of this clonotype. DNA of the CDR3: TGTGCCAGCAGTCTAGATCCAGGGTCTAACACCGGGGAGCTGTTTTTT. Its protein product is CASSLDPGSNTGELFF. This sequence joins TRBV6-5 and TRBJ2-2, with D maybe TRBD1 (5 bases). Germline V CDR1 and CDR2: MNHEY, SVGAGI. Trimming cost V 5 bases and J 2 bases, with 15 bases left between them. The CDR3 runs 16 residues.

Note on this clonotype: This likely comes from a read error, as the CDR3 has no conserved phenylalanine or tryptophan at its end. This chain connects TRBV4-2 to TRBJ1-2, with unresolved D. The CDR3 sequence is 15 residues long. V dropped 0 bases and J dropped 4 bases, with 12 bases sitting between them. Germline V gives CDR1 LGHNA, CDR2 YNFKEQ. The CDR3 region is CASSQDTDLIYGYTS. The CDR3, as DNA: TGTGCCAGCAGCCAAGACACGGACTTAATCTATGGCTACACCTCC.

The chain links TRBV11-2 to TRBJ2-2; the D gene could be TRBD1 or TRBD2 (6 bases each). Trimming removed 7 bases from V and 3 bases from J, with 15 bases in between. There are 15 residues in the CDR3. Germline lookup yields CDR1 SGHAT and CDR2 FQNNGV. CDR3 sequence: CASTPGASYTGELFF. In DNA form, the CDR3 reads TGTGCCAGCACCCCGGGGGCCAGCTACACCGGGGAGCTGTTTTTT.

Only a few counts were recorded for this clonotype. The rearrangement joins TRBV12-3 or TRBV12-4 to TRBJ1-2, with TRBD1 as a possible D gene (5 bases). The V end was cut by 5 bases, the J end by 10 bases, with 11 bases between. The length of the CDR3 is 11 residues. The CDR3 DNA reads as TGTGCCAGCAGTCACAGGACTCTCTACACCTTC. This gives the protein CASSHRTLYTF.

This chain uses TRBV29-1 with TRBJ1-2; 8 bases align to TRBD1. CDR1 and CDR2 from the germline V gene are SQVTM and ANQGSEA. The CDR3 is 15 residues long. V trimming: 0 bases; J trimming: 4 bases; junction bases outside the gene matches: 7. The DNA of the CDR3 is TGCAGCGTTGAAGACAGGACAGGGTTAGGCTATGGCTACACCTTC. The encoded protein is CSVEDRTGLGYGYTF.

The chain employs TRBV4-1 and TRBJ2-7; tentatively, D is TRBD2 (5 bases). Trimming removed 1 base from V and 0 bases from J, with 10 bases in between. Germline loops: CDR1 MGHRA, CDR2 YSYEKL. This CDR3 region has 15 residues. In DNA form, the CDR3 reads TGCGCCAGCAGCCAAGGAGTGGGGAGCTCCTACGAGCAGTACTTC. Protein: CASSQGVGSSYEQYF.

This clonotype was detected ten times or more. This chain connects TRBV12-3 or TRBV12-4 to TRBJ2-6; D might be TRBD2 (6 bases). Trimming stripped 5 bases from V and 1 base from J, with 21 bases between. The CDR3 length is 19 residues. The CDR3 here is CASSPRGSRAGSGANVLTF. CDR3 DNA sequence: TGTGCCAGCAGTCCGCGGGGAAGCCGGGCCGGTTCTGGGGCCAACGTCCTGACTTTC.

The chain joins TRBV19 to TRBJ2-7, with 8 bases aligning to TRBD1. The CDR3 runs to 14 residues. The germline gives CDR1 LNHDA, CDR2 SQIVND (reference sequence). The ends lost 6 bases at V and 5 bases at J; junction bases unmatched: 9. CDR3 DNA: TGTGCCAGTAGCCAGGACAGGGCGGTCGACGAGCAGTACTTC. Translation: CASSQDRAVDEQYF.

In its sample, this clonotype was seen once. The gene calls are TRBV7-2 and TRBJ2-7; TRBD1 might be the D (5 bases). Per germline, CDR1 SGHTA and CDR2 FQGNSA. The CDR3 sequence is 16 residues long. The V end lost 5 bases, the J end lost 3 bases, and 20 bases lay between the germline ends. The CDR3 coding sequence is TGTGCCAGCAGCCATTTGGGCGACAGTCCCCTCTACGAGCAGTACTTC. Translated: CASSHLGDSPLYEQYF.

The V and J genes are TRBV12-3 or TRBV12-4 and TRBJ2-5; a possible D gene is TRBD1 (5 bases). The CDR3 totals 16 residues. Trimming pared 8 bases from V and 3 bases from J, leaving 22 bases between. CDR3 nucleotide sequence: TGTGCCAGCGCCCTTGGATTAAGGCAGGGTGAAGAGACCCAGTACTTC. The encoded protein is CASALGLRQGEETQYF.

The chain has TRBV5-1 and TRBJ2-2, with TRBD1 identical over 9 bases. The CDR3 length is 16 residues. CDR1 and CDR2 from the germline V gene are SGHRS and YFSETQ. With V trimmed by 6 bases and J by 3 bases, 9 bases remained unmatched. The CDR3 spells CASIPGQGLDTGELFF. As DNA, the CDR3 is TGCGCCAGCATACCGGGACAGGGTTTGGACACCGGGGAGCTGTTTTTT.

With regard to this clonotype: Given a much more abundant clone one base away, this may be a read error. CDR3 in amino acids: CASSLGGMSNQTQHF. The CDR3 region has the DNA TGTGCCAGCAGTTTAGGGGGAATGAGCAATCAGACCCAGCATTTT. This rearrangement joins TRBV27 to TRBJ1-5; a possible D gene is TRBD1 (5 bases). Germline values: CDR1 MNHEY, CDR2 SMNVEV (reference sequence). The CDR3 runs 15 residues.

The CDR3 reads CASSPYRPGDEQFF. In DNA, the CDR3 is TGCGCCAGCAGCCCTTACCGCCCCGGGGATGAGCAGTTCTTC. The rearrangement links TRBV5-1 to TRBJ2-1; a possible D gene is TRBD2 (5 bases). Deletions cut 4 bases from V and 8 bases from J, with 16 bases between. CDR3 length equals 14 residues. CDR1 is SGHRS, CDR2 YFSETQ, per germline.

The chain couples TRBV27 to TRBJ2-2, with D uncertain. The germline CDR1 and CDR2 sequences are MNHEY and SMNVEV (reference sequence). The CDR3 consists of 13 residues. Between the trimmed V and J ends, which lost 6 bases and 4 bases, there was a span of 9 bases. CDR3 sequence reads: CASSCQPTGELFF. CDR3 bases: TGTGCCAGCAGCTGTCAGCCCACCGGGGAGCTGTTTTTT.

The table lists this clonotype with many counts. This chain connects TRBV7-2 to TRBJ1-2, with 9 bases identical to TRBD1. Germline V lookup: CDR1 SGHTA, CDR2 FQGNSA. The CDR3 totals 18 residues. V shed 3 bases and J 8 bases; nucleotides not matched to a gene: 19. This CDR3 is CASSFYPPGQGRREGYTF. The CDR3 bases are TGTGCCAGCAGCTTCTACCCACCGGGACAGGGTAGAAGGGAGGGCTACACCTTC. The variable domain in full, with the rest retrieved from reference TRBV7-2 and TRBJ1-2, is GAGVSQSPSNKVTEKGKDVELRCDPISGHTALYWYRQSLGQGLEFLIYFQGNSAPDKSGLPSDRFSAERTGGSVSTLTIQRTQQEDSAVYLCASSFYPPGQGRREGYTFGSGTRLTVV.

This clonotype has a handful of counts. V is TRBV28 and J is TRBJ1-5, with TRBD1 matching over 9 bases. CDR3 length equals 14 residues. Germline lookup yields CDR1 MDHEN and CDR2 SYDVKM. V was clipped by 6 bases and J by 8 bases; unmatched bases: 8. The chain's CDR3 is CASSQQGAEEPQHF. The CDR3 bases are TGTGCCAGCAGCCAACAGGGGGCTGAGGAGCCCCAGCATTTT.

The chain links TRBV11-2 to TRBJ2-5; D unclear. The germline V and J ends were trimmed by 5 bases and 12 bases, with 19 bases remaining between them. The CDR3 loop spans 13 amino acids. From germline, CDR1 is SGHAT and CDR2 FQNNGV. The DNA of the CDR3 is TGTGCCAGCAGCCCAGGCCCCCTTTTGGCCAAGTACTTC. This gives the protein CASSPGPLLAKYF.

The chain employs TRBV3-1 and TRBJ2-2; 11 bases match TRBD2. The length of the CDR3 is 15 residues. The ends lost 4 bases at V and 6 bases at J; junction bases unmatched: 4. The germline CDR1 and CDR2 sequences are LGHDT and YNNKEL (reference sequence). CDR3 coding DNA: TGTGCCAGCAGCCTTCCTAGCGGGGGGTCCGGGGAGCTGTTTTTT. Its protein product is CASSLPSGGSGELFF.

The rearrangement uses TRBV20-1 and TRBJ2-2; D may match TRBD1 or TRBD2 (5 bases each). From germline, CDR1 is DFQATT and CDR2 SNEGSKA (reference sequence). There are 14 residues in the CDR3. The V and J ends lost 3 bases and 5 bases respectively, with 13 bases between them. CDR3 nucleotide sequence: TGCAGTGCTAGTCTGGGGGATGAGACCGGGGAGCTGTTTTTT. It is translated as CSASLGDETGELFF.